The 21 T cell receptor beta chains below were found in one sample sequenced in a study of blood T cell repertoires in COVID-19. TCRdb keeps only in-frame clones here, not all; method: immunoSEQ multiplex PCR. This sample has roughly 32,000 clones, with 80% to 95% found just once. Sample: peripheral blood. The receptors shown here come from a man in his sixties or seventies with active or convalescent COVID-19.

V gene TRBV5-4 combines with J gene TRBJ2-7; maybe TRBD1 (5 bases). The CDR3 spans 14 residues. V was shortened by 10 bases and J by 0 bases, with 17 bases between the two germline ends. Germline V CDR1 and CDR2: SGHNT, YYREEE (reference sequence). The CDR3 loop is CAVRRVDNSYEQYF. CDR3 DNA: TGTGCCGTCCGCAGGGTGGATAACTCCTACGAGCAGTACTTC. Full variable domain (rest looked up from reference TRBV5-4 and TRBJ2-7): ETGVTQSPTHLIKTRGQQVTLRCSSQSGHNTVSWYQQALGQGPQFIFQYYREEENGRGNFPPRFSGLQFPNYSSELNVNALELDDSALYLCAVRRVDNSYEQYFGPGTRLTVT.

The CDR3 sequence: CSVRGLGGAEAFF. DNA of the CDR3: TGCAGCGTGCGGGGGTTGGGGGGCGCTGAAGCTTTCTTT. The genes are TRBV29-1 and TRBJ1-1; D perhaps matches TRBD1 (6 bases). Germline CDR1 and CDR2: SQVTM and ANQGSEA. Trimming took off 6 bases at V and 6 bases at J, with 17 bases between the two ends. The CDR3 extends over 13 amino acids.

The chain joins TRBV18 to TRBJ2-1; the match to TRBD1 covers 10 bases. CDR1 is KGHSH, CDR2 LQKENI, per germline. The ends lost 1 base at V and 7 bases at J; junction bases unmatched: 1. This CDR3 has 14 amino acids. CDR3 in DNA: TGTGCCAGCTCACCACGGACAGGGGGAAATGAGCAGTTCTTC. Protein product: CASSPRTGGNEQFF.

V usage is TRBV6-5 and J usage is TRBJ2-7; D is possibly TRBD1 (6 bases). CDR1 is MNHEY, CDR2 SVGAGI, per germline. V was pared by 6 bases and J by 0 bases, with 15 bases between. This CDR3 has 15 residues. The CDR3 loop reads CASRQGQLNSYEQYF. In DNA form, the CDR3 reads TGTGCCAGCAGGCAAGGACAGCTAAACTCCTACGAGCAGTACTTC.

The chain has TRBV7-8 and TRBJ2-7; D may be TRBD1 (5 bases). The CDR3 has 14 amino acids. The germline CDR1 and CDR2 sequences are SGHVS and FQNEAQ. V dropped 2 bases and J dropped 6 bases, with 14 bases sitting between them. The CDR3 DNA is TGTGCCAGCAGCTTAAGTCCAGGGCTCGGCGAGCAGTACTTC. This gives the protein CASSLSPGLGEQYF.

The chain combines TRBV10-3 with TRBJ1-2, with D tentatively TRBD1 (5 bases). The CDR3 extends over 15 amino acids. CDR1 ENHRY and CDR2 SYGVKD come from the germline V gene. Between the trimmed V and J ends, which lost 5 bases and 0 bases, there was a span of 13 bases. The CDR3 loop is CAISNPGGANYGYTF. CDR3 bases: TGTGCCATCAGTAACCCGGGGGGGGCTAACTATGGCTACACCTTC.

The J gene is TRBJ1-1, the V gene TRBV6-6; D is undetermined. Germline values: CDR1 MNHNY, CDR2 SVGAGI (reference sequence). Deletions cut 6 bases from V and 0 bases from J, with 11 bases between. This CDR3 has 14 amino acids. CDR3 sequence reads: CASRPAALNTEAFF. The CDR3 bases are TGTGCCAGCAGACCCGCGGCCTTGAACACTGAAGCTTTCTTT.

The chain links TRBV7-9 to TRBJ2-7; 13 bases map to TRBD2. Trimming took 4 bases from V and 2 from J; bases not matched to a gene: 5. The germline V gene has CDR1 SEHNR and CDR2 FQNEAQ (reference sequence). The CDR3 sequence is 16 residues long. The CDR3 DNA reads TGTGCCAGCAGCTCGGGACTAGCGGGATACGCCTACGAGCAGTACTTC. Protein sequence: CASSSGLAGYAYEQYF.

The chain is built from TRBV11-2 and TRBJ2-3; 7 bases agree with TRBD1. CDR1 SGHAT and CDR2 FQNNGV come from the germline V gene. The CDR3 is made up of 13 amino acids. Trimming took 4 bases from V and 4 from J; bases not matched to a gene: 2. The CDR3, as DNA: TGTGCCAGCAGCTCCGGACAGGCAGATACGCAGTATTTT. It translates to CASSSGQADTQYF. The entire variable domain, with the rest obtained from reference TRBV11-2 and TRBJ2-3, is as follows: EAGVAQSPRYKIIEKRQSVAFWCNPISGHATLYWYQQILGQGPKLLIQFQNNGVVDDSQLPKDRFSAERLKGVDSTLKIQPAKLEDSAVYLCASSSGQADTQYFGPGTRLTVL.

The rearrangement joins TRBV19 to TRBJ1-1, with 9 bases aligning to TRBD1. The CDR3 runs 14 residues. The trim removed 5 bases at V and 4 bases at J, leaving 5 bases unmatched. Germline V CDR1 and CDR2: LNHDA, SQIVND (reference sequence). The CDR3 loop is CASSQQGAVTEAFF. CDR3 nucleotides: TGTGCCAGTAGTCAACAGGGGGCGGTCACTGAAGCTTTCTTT.

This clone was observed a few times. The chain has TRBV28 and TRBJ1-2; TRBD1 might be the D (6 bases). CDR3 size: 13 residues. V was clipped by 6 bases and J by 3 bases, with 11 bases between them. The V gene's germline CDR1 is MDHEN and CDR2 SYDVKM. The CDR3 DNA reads TGTGCCAGCAGACAGGGTAGGGACTATGGCTACACCTTC. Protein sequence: CASRQGRDYGYTF.

This chain's CDR3 is CASRTSGTQETQYF. The CDR3 DNA follows: TGTGCCAGCAGGACTAGCGGGACCCAAGAGACCCAGTACTTC. This chain uses TRBV6-6 with TRBJ2-5; TRBD2 matches 11 bases. V was clipped by 6 bases and J by 1 base; unmatched bases: 1. Germline lookup yields CDR1 MNHNY and CDR2 SVGAGI (reference sequence). The CDR3 consists of 14 residues.

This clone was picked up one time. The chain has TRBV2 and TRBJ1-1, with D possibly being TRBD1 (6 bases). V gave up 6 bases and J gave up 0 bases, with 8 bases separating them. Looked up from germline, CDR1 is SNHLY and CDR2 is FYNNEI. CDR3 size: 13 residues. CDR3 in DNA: TGTGCCAGCAGCCGGGACATGAACACTGAAGCTTTCTTT. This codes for CASSRDMNTEAFF. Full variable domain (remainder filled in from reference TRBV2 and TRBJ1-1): EPEVTQTPSHQVTQMGQEVILRCVPISNHLYFYWYRQILGQKVEFLVSFYNNEISEKSEIFDDQFSVERPDGSNFTLKIRSTKLEDSAMYFCASSRDMNTEAFFGQGTRLTVV.

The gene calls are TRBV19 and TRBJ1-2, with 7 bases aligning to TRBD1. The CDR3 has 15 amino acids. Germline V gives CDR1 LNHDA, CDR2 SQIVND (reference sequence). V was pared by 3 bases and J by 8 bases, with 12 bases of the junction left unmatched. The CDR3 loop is CASSMGDRTGLGYTF. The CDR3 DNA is TGTGCCAGTAGTATGGGGGACCGGACAGGCCTCGGCTACACCTTC. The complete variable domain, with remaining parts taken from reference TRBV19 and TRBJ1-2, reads DGGITQSPKYLFRKEGQNVTLSCEQNLNHDAMYWYRQDPGQGLRLIYYSQIVNDFQKGDIAEGYSVSREKKESFPLTVTSAQKNPTAFYLCASSMGDRTGLGYTFGSGTRLTVV.

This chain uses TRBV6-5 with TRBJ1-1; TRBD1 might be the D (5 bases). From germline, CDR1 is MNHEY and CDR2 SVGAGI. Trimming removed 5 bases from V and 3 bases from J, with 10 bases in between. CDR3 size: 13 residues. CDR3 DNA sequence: TGTGCCAGCAGTAACGGACAAGACACTGAAGCTTTCTTT. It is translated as CASSNGQDTEAFF.

The CDR3 reads CASSPVVTSGYGYTF. The CDR3 DNA reads as TGTGCCAGCTCACCTGTGGTGACCAGCGGCTATGGCTACACCTTC. This chain uses TRBV18 with TRBJ1-2; no clear D. The CDR3 spans 15 residues. Trimming took off 3 bases at V and 4 bases at J, with 15 bases between the two ends. The germline gives CDR1 KGHSH, CDR2 LQKENI. Full variable domain (outside the CDR3, taken from reference TRBV18 and TRBJ1-2): NAGVMQNPRHLVRRRGQEARLRCSPMKGHSHVYWYRQLPEEGLKFMVYLQKENIIDESGMPKERFSAEFPKEGPSILRIQQVVRGDSAAYFCASSPVVTSGYGYTFGSGTRLTVV.

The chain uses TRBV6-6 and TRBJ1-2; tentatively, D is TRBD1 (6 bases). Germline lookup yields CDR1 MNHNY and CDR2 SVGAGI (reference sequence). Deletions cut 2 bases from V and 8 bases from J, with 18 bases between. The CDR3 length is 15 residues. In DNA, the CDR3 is TGTGCCAGCAGTTACGAGGGCAGGGGCATCAAAGGCTACACCTTC. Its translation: CASSYEGRGIKGYTF.

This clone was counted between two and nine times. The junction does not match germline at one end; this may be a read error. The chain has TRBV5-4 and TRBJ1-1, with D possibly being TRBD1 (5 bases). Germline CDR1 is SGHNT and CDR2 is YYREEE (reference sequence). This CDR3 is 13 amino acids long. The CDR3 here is CASSEEGNPEAFF. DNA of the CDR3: TGTGCCAGCAGCGAGGAGGGGAACCCTGAAGCTTTCTTT.

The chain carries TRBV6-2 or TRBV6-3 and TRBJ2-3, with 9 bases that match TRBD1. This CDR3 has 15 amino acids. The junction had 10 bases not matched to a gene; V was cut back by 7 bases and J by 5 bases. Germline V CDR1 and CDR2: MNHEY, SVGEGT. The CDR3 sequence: CASIPRQGVIDTQYF. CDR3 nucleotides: TGTGCCAGCATCCCCCGACAGGGGGTGATAGATACGCAGTATTTT.

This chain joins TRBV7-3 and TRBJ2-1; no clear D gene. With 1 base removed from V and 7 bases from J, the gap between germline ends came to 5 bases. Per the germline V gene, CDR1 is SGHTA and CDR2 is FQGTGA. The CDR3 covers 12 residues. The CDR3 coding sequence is TGTGCCAGCAGCTTAAGAGGAAATGAGCAGTTCTTC. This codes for CASSLRGNEQFF.

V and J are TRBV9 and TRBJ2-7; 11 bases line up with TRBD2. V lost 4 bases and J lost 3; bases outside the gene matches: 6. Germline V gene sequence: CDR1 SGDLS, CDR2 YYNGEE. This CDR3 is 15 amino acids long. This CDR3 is CASSPTSGSDYEQYF. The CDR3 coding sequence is TGTGCCAGCAGCCCCACTAGCGGGAGTGACTACGAGCAGTACTTC.